This TCR beta chain derives from a study of shared clonotypes between healthy human individuals. At the level of the study: Sampling drew on donors who were a couple of women and a few men aged 18 to 49. Regarding the study as a whole: Naive subsets tended to show greater estimated richness than memory subsets.

From germline, CDR1 is SGHRS and CDR2 YFSETQ. V lost 5 bases and J lost 5; bases outside the gene matches: 5. This CDR3 is 14 amino acids long. Negatively enriched CD4+ T cells were divided by CD45RA into naive and memory. Profiling relied on immunoSEQ multiplex PCR, and the TCRdb table lists in-frame clones only, not all of them. The sample shows 2 million to 2.5 million clones, under 97% of them seen only once. As regards this clone: Antigen specificity is unknown.

The rearrangement uses TRBV5-1 and TRBJ2-1, with TRBD2 identical over 9 bases. Sequencing input: naive CD4+ T cells sorted from blood. Specified subset: CD45RA+ positively selected. This sequence originates from a man aged 18 to 30 in good health. The CDR3 protein is CASSFLAGNNEQFF. The CDR3, as DNA: TGCGCCAGCAGTTTTCTAGCGGGGAACAATGAGCAGTTCTTC.